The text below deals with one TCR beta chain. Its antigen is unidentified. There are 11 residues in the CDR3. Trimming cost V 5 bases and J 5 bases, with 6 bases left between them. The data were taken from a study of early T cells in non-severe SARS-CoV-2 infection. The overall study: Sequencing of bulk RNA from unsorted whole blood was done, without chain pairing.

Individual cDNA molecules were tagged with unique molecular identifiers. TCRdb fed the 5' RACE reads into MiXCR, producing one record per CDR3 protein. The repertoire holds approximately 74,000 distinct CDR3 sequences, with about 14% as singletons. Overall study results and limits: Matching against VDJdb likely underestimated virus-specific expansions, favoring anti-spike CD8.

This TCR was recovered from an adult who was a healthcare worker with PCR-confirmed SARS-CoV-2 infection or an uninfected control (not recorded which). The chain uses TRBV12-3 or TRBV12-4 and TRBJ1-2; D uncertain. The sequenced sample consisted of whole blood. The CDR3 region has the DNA TGTGCCAGCAGTCAGAAATATGGCTACACCTTC. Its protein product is CASSQKYGYTF.